These 5 T cell receptor beta chains were sequenced from one sample in a study of T cells in Graves' hyperthyroidism and ophthalmopathy. It was RNA transcripts that yielded the amplified TCR beta CDR3 regions. When the TCR CDR3 underwent first-round RT-PCR, the HTBI primer set was used. Each CDR3 protein is one row after TCRdb ran MiXCR on the multiplex PCR reads. Among approximately 380,000 distinct CDR3 sequences listed, around 18% were seen once. Sequenced input: blood. These receptor sequences come from a man aged 18 to 29 with Graves' ophthalmopathy.

Ten or more counts support this clonotype. The DNA is omitted, as the CDR3 cannot be located on it reliably, and the CDR3 follows TCRdb's listing. V and J are TRBV12-3 or TRBV12-4 and TRBJ1-1; the listed D gene, TRBD1, was not tested against the DNA. The CDR3 adds up to 14 amino acids, both ends counted. The CDR3 reads CASSFGQGAKYLFF.

This clonotype was observed at least ten times. The rearrangement links TRBV12-3 or TRBV12-4 to TRBJ2-1; 10 nucleotides line up with TRBD1. This CDR3 is built from 15 residues. Germline trimming cut 4 bases from V and 3 bases from J; bases unmatched to any gene: 3. This CDR3 is CASSSDRGYYNEQFF. CDR3 sequence (DNA): TGTGCCAGCAGTTCGGACAGGGGGTACTACAATGAGCAGTTCTTC.

The chain recombines TRBV13 with TRBJ2-5, with D possibly being TRBD2 (6 bases). The length of the CDR3 is 14 residues. CDR1 is PRHDT and CDR2 is FYEKMQ in the germline V gene (reference sequence). V lost 5 bases and J 1 base, leaving 11 bases between the germline ends. As DNA, the CDR3 is TGTGCCAGCAGCCTGCTGACTAGCCAAGAGACCCAGTACTTC. It is translated as CASSLLTSQETQYF.

The J gene is TRBJ1-2, the V gene TRBV18; D unclear. CDR3 length: 15 residues. Trimming stripped 5 bases from V and 6 bases from J, with 19 bases between. CDR1 and CDR2 (germline): KGHSH, LQKENI. The CDR3 is CASSGPIREQDGYTF. CDR3 DNA: TGTGCCAGCTCAGGCCCTATCCGGGAGCAGGATGGCTACACCTTC. Looking up the rest from reference TRBV18 and TRBJ1-2 gives the full variable domain: NAGVMQNPRHLVRRRGQEARLRCSPMKGHSHVYWYRQLPEEGLKFMVYLQKENIIDESGMPKERFSAEFPKEGPSILRIQQVVRGDSAAYFCASSGPIREQDGYTFGSGTRLTVV.

This clonotype was counted between two and nine times. The chain links TRBV13 to TRBJ1-6; 8 bases match TRBD1. The CDR3 is 15 residues long. Germline lookup yields CDR1 PRHDT and CDR2 FYEKMQ (reference sequence). With 0 bases clipped from V and 9 bases from J, the junction kept 4 bases outside the gene matches. CDR3 sequence: CASSLGQGAVSPLHF. DNA of the CDR3: TGTGCCAGCAGCTTAGGCCAGGGGGCGGTTTCACCCCTCCACTTT.